What follows are 7 T cell receptor beta chains derived from one specimen sequenced in a study of human thymus T cells (dated by TCRdb to 2020 to 2021). To prepare the library, the immunoSEQ multiplex PCR assay was applied. Here the immuneACCESS table is served through TCRdb, limited to in-frame sequences with V and J called. Missing clones are a known gap in these copies; in checked studies unresolved V genes cover under half, and the rest lacks a known reason. The sample table shows roughly 130,000 clones, and around 94% are seen once. The top ten clonotypes cover 0.024% of the sample. Thymus tissue was collected as surgical resects that were removed during corrective cardiac surgery. The sample taken for sequencing was thymus tissue. All receptors derive from a boy under two years old with a congenital heart defect but otherwise immunologically healthy.

The gene calls are TRBV6-1 and TRBJ1-2; possible D gene TRBD1, 6 bases. Between the trimmed V and J ends, which lost 8 bases and 2 bases, there was a span of 12 bases. Germline V gene sequence: CDR1 MNHNS, CDR2 SASEGT. The CDR3 length is 13 residues. This chain's CDR3 is CASGRQANYGYTF. In DNA, the CDR3 is TGTGCCAGCGGACGACAGGCAAACTATGGCTACACCTTC.

The gene calls are TRBV7-2 and TRBJ1-6; D not resolved. With 3 bases removed from V and 10 bases from J, the gap between germline ends came to 13 bases. The CDR3 is 14 amino acids. Germline V gene lookup returns CDR1 SGHTA and CDR2 FQGNSA. CDR3: CASSFLVVGSPLHF. For the CDR3, the DNA is TGTGCCAGCAGCTTTTTGGTTGTCGGCTCACCCCTCCACTTT. Complete variable domain (other parts from reference TRBV7-2 and TRBJ1-6): GAGVSQSPSNKVTEKGKDVELRCDPISGHTALYWYRQSLGQGLEFLIYFQGNSAPDKSGLPSDRFSAERTGGSVSTLTIQRTQQEDSAVYLCASSFLVVGSPLHFGNGTRLTVT.

Concerning this clone itself: The same CDR3 is also encoded by other DNA sequences in this sample. The CDR3 DNA reads as TGCGCCAGCAGCCAAGCCAGGGGGCCCTACGAGCAGTACTTC. Translated: CASSQARGPYEQYF. V usage is TRBV4-3 and J usage is TRBJ2-7; 8 bases match TRBD1. J was trimmed by 2 bases and V by 1 base; bases with no gene match: 1. The CDR3 runs 14 residues. Germline V gives CDR1 LGHNA, CDR2 YSLEER.

The chain joins TRBV10-3 to TRBJ2-7; D is unclear. Deletions cut 4 bases from V and 7 bases from J, with 11 bases between. CDR1 is ENHRY, CDR2 SYGVKD, per germline. The CDR3 consists of 12 residues. CDR3 loop: CAISGRLEEQYF. CDR3 DNA sequence: TGTGCCATCAGTGGCCGTTTAGAAGAGCAGTACTTC.

This chain connects TRBV7-2 to TRBJ2-3; weak D call: TRBD2 (6 bases). V was pared by 3 bases and J by 8 bases, with 6 bases between. The CDR3 extends over 11 amino acids. The germline V gene has CDR1 SGHTA and CDR2 FQGNSA. This CDR3 is CASSLGGTQYF. In DNA, the CDR3 is TGTGCCAGCAGCTTGGGGGGTACGCAGTATTTT.

The chain recombines TRBV11-2 with TRBJ1-3; possibly TRBD1 for D (5 bases). This CDR3 has 16 residues. Germline CDR1 is SGHAT and CDR2 is FQNNGV. Trimming removed 5 bases at V and 4 bases at J, with 18 bases between. Here the CDR3 DNA reads TGTGCCAGCAGCCCTATACGGGAAGGGGCAGGAAACACCATATATTTT. As protein: CASSPIREGAGNTIYF.

V and J are TRBV4-3 and TRBJ2-3; 8 nucleotides agree with TRBD2. This CDR3 region has 15 residues. Germline CDR1 and CDR2: LGHNA and YSLEER. The ends lost 0 bases at V and 5 bases at J; junction bases unmatched: 4. The chain's CDR3 is CASSQDQRGGDTQYF. The CDR3 nucleotides are TGCGCCAGCAGCCAAGATCAACGGGGGGGAGATACGCAGTATTTT.